This TCR beta chain was sequenced for a study of T-cell memory formation after mild COVID-19. Looked up from germline, CDR1 is SGHAT and CDR2 is FQNNGV. Between the trimmed V and J ends, which lost 3 bases and 0 bases, there was a span of 8 bases. The CDR3 consists of 15 residues. Each CDR3 protein gets one entry after TCRdb re-called the 5' RACE reads with MiXCR. The sample has 300,000 or so distinct CDR3 sequences; more than 15% are singletons. Sequenced input: PBMCs or a T cell subset sorted from them (not recorded which). This sequence originates from a young man who had mild COVID-19 (a few samples of this study predate the infection). Cell type and time point are not known. This sequence joins TRBV11-2 and TRBJ2-2; D gene unclear. CDR3 bases: TGTGCCAGCAGCTTGAGGTTGACGAACACCGGGGAGCTGTTTTTT. It specifies CASSLRLTNTGELFF.